These T cell receptor beta chains were read from a single sample in a study of T cell changes during pregnancy in multiple sclerosis. The assay was immunoSEQ multiplex PCR, and TCRdb's table has in-frame clones only and misses some. The data hold under 65,000 clones, with about 91% observed a single time. The sequences come from peripheral blood, collected after pregnancy. The receptors here all came from a female donor in good health, enrolled as a control in a pregnancy study. CDR3s include the opening cysteine and the closing phenylalanine or tryptophan. The D gene is left open where the match is weak. The size entry is marked missing in some rows and otherwise reads once, few, many or a size class.

d_gene: .
abundance: once
v_gene: TRBV18
j_gene: TRBJ2-2
CDR3nt: TGTGCCAGCTCACCACCGGGCGCGGGGACGAACACCGGGGAGCTGTTTTTT
CDR3aa: CASSPPGAGTNTGELFF

d_gene: TRBD2
abundance: .
v_gene: TRBV5-1
j_gene: TRBJ2-2
CDR3nt: TGCGCCAGCAGCTTGGTGGTAGCGGGGCCTGGGTCCGGGGAGCTGTTTTTT
CDR3aa: CASSLVVAGPGSGELFF

d_gene: .
abundance: .
v_gene: TRBV5-1
j_gene: TRBJ1-5
CDR3nt: TGCGCCAGCAGCTTGTATGGAGGCGACAATCAGCCCCAGCATTTT
CDR3aa: CASSLYGGDNQPQHF

d_gene: .
abundance: .
v_gene: TRBV19
j_gene: TRBJ1-2
CDR3nt: TGTGCCAGCCTTAATCCGGGACACCGGATTGGCTACACCTTC
CDR3aa: CASLNPGHRIGYTF

d_gene: .
abundance: .
v_gene: TRBV30
j_gene: TRBJ1-4
CDR3nt: TGTGCCTGGATCGGCAGGGGATTTGAAAAACTGTTTTTT
CDR3aa: CAWIGRGFEKLFF

d_gene: TRBD1
abundance: .
v_gene: TRBV27
j_gene: TRBJ2-7
CDR3nt: TGTGCCAGCAGTCCCGACAGGGGCCCCTACGAGCAGTACTTC
CDR3aa: CASSPDRGPYEQYF

d_gene: TRBD2
abundance: once
v_gene: TRBV6-5
j_gene: TRBJ2-1
CDR3nt: TGTGCCAGCGGGACTAGCGGATACAATGAGCAGTTCTTC
CDR3aa: CASGTSGYNEQFF

d_gene: TRBD2
abundance: .
v_gene: TRBV13
j_gene: TRBJ2-7
CDR3nt: TGTGCCAGCAGCGGCCGAGCTAGCGGGGGGAACGAGCAGTACTTC
CDR3aa: CASSGRASGGNEQYF

d_gene: TRBD1
abundance: .
v_gene: TRBV19
j_gene: TRBJ1-4
CDR3nt: TGTGCCAGTAGTAACTCAATACAGGGGGCGGATGAAAAACTGTTTTTT
CDR3aa: CASSNSIQGADEKLFF

d_gene: .
abundance: .
v_gene: TRBV10-3
j_gene: TRBJ2-1
CDR3nt: TGTGCCATCAGGAGCCCCCTGGGGGGTGAGCAGTTCTTC
CDR3aa: CAIRSPLGGEQFF

d_gene: .
abundance: .
v_gene: TRBV2
j_gene: TRBJ1-1
CDR3nt: TGTGCCAGCAGTCCCGGGACCAGGGGCACTGAAGCTTTCTTT
CDR3aa: CASSPGTRGTEAFF

d_gene: TRBD1
abundance: .
v_gene: TRBV14
j_gene: TRBJ1-2
CDR3nt: TGTGCCAGCAGCCAAGGGTACAGGGGGAGCTACACCTTC
CDR3aa: CASSQGYRGSYTF

d_gene: .
abundance: .
v_gene: TRBV27
j_gene: TRBJ2-2
CDR3nt: TGTGCCAGCAGGCGACAGAACACCGGGGAGCTGTTTTTT
CDR3aa: CASRRQNTGELFF

d_gene: .
abundance: .
v_gene: TRBV28
j_gene: TRBJ1-4
CDR3nt: TGTGCCAGCAGTTCCGGGTTAACAGGGCTAAATGAAAAACTGTTTTTT
CDR3aa: CASSSGLTGLNEKLFF

d_gene: .
abundance: .
v_gene: TRBV11-2
j_gene: TRBJ1-2
CDR3nt: TGTGCCAGCAGCTTAGATCTAGAGGGTTCCTATGGCTACACCTTC
CDR3aa: CASSLDLEGSYGYTF

d_gene: .
abundance: .
v_gene: TRBV7-2
j_gene: TRBJ1-6
CDR3nt: TGTGCCAGCAGCTCAGGGCCCCGCGGAAATTCACCCCTCCACTTT
CDR3aa: CASSSGPRGNSPLHF

d_gene: .
abundance: .
v_gene: TRBV11-2
j_gene: TRBJ1-4
CDR3nt: TGTGCCAGCAGCTTAGCTCCCGGGAGCGGAAAACTGTTTTTT
CDR3aa: CASSLAPGSGKLFF

d_gene: TRBD1
abundance: once
v_gene: TRBV4-1
j_gene: TRBJ2-5
CDR3nt: TGCGCCAGCAGCCTGGGGACAGAGGAGACCCAGTACTTC
CDR3aa: CASSLGTEETQYF

d_gene: TRBD1
abundance: .
v_gene: TRBV27
j_gene: TRBJ2-7
CDR3nt: TGTGCCAGCAGACTATGGGGGACAGGGGTTTCCTACGAGCAGTACTTC
CDR3aa: CASRLWGTGVSYEQYF

d_gene: TRBD1
abundance: .
v_gene: TRBV19
j_gene: TRBJ1-2
CDR3nt: TGTGCCAGTGCGGGGACAGGGGTACCCTATGGCTACACCTTC
CDR3aa: CASAGTGVPYGYTF

d_gene: .
abundance: once
v_gene: TRBV5-4
j_gene: TRBJ2-5
CDR3nt: TGTGCCAGCCTGAACTCCCATGAAGAGACCCAGTACTTC
CDR3aa: CASLNSHEETQYF

d_gene: .
abundance: .
v_gene: TRBV10-3
j_gene: TRBJ1-6
CDR3nt: TGTGCCATCAGTGAGTCCGGGGGGATAAATTCACCCCTCCACTTT
CDR3aa: CAISESGGINSPLHF

d_gene: .
abundance: .
v_gene: TRBV21-1
j_gene: TRBJ2-4
CDR3nt: TGTGCCAGCAGCATCCATTTTAAGCGGGGGGTAGCCAAAAACATTCAGTACTTC
CDR3aa: CASSIHFKRGVAKNIQYF

d_gene: .
abundance: .
v_gene: TRBV9
j_gene: TRBJ2-5
CDR3nt: TGTGCCAGCAGCCTACTAGAGTCGGCGGGAGAGACCCAGTACTTC
CDR3aa: CASSLLESAGETQYF

d_gene: .
abundance: .
v_gene: TRBV4-2
j_gene: TRBJ2-3
CDR3nt: TGTGCCAGTAGCCAAGATCTTATCACAGATACGCAGTATTTT
CDR3aa: CASSQDLITDTQYF

d_gene: .
abundance: .
v_gene: TRBV28
j_gene: TRBJ2-5
CDR3nt: TGTGCCAGCAGTCCGTCGTATGGTCGGGAGACCCAGTACTTC
CDR3aa: CASSPSYGRETQYF

d_gene: TRBD1
abundance: .
v_gene: TRBV27
j_gene: TRBJ1-6
CDR3nt: TGTGCCAGCAGTTCTTTAGGGGGGGGGACAGGGAAATCACCCCTCCACTTT
CDR3aa: CASSSLGGGTGKSPLHF

d_gene: TRBD1
abundance: .
v_gene: TRBV6-1
j_gene: TRBJ1-1
CDR3nt: TGTGCCAGCAGATCCCACAGGGGGGGAAACACTGAAGCTTTCTTT
CDR3aa: CASRSHRGGNTEAFF

d_gene: .
abundance: once
v_gene: TRBV27
j_gene: TRBJ1-2
CDR3nt: TGTGCCAGCAGACCAGGGTCTAACTATGGCTACACCTTC
CDR3aa: CASRPGSNYGYTF

d_gene: TRBD2
abundance: .
v_gene: TRBV5-1
j_gene: TRBJ2-2
CDR3nt: TGCGCCAGCAGCTTTATTAGCGGGGACACCGGGGAGCTGTTTTTT
CDR3aa: CASSFISGDTGELFF

d_gene: .
abundance: .
v_gene: TRBV19
j_gene: TRBJ1-2
CDR3nt: TGTGCCAGTAGTTTCGTGCTAGGAGGCTACACCTTC
CDR3aa: CASSFVLGGYTF

d_gene: .
abundance: .
v_gene: TRBV4-2
j_gene: TRBJ2-3
CDR3nt: TGTGCCAGCAGCCTTACCCACTCAGATACGCAGTATTTT
CDR3aa: CASSLTHSDTQYF

d_gene: .
abundance: .
v_gene: TRBV6-5
j_gene: TRBJ1-1
CDR3nt: TGTGCCAGCAGTCCGTTGACAGTGAACACTGAAGCTTTCTTT
CDR3aa: CASSPLTVNTEAFF

d_gene: TRBD1
abundance: .
v_gene: TRBV6-5
j_gene: TRBJ1-1
CDR3nt: TGTGCCAGCAGTTACTCCGGACAGGTGATGGTTGGAGCTTTCTTT
CDR3aa: CASSYSGQVMVGAFF

d_gene: .
abundance: .
v_gene: TRBV5-1
j_gene: TRBJ1-4
CDR3nt: TGCGCCAGCAGGCGCGACCAACGGAGTGAAAAACTGTTTTTT
CDR3aa: CASRRDQRSEKLFF

d_gene: .
abundance: once
v_gene: TRBV5-6
j_gene: TRBJ2-2
CDR3nt: TGTGCCAGCAGCTTGTTACGGACTTCGAACACCGGGGAGCTGTTTTTT
CDR3aa: CASSLLRTSNTGELFF

d_gene: .
abundance: .
v_gene: TRBV19
j_gene: TRBJ2-6
CDR3nt: TGTGCCAGTAGTATAGGAGGAGGCTCTGGGGCCAACGTCCTGACTTTC
CDR3aa: CASSIGGGSGANVLTF

d_gene: .
abundance: .
v_gene: TRBV5-1
j_gene: TRBJ1-2
CDR3nt: TGCGCCAGCAGCTTACAGGGAGGGGAAGGCTACACCTTC
CDR3aa: CASSLQGGEGYTF

d_gene: TRBD1
abundance: .
v_gene: TRBV28
j_gene: TRBJ1-2
CDR3nt: TGTGCCAGCAGTTTATTAGGGGGACAGGGGATCCAAGCCTTC
CDR3aa: CASSLLGGQGIQAF

d_gene: .
abundance: once
v_gene: TRBV30
j_gene: TRBJ2-1
CDR3nt: TGTGCCTGGAGGACCTTTGGCGGGGAGCAGTTCTTC
CDR3aa: CAWRTFGGEQFF

d_gene: .
abundance: .
v_gene: TRBV13
j_gene: TRBJ1-1
CDR3nt: TGTGCCAGCAGCTTAATAGGAGGGAACACTGAAGCTTTCTTT
CDR3aa: CASSLIGGNTEAFF

d_gene: .
abundance: .
v_gene: TRBV9
j_gene: TRBJ1-1
CDR3nt: TGTGCCAGCAGCGTAGTTACAGGCAGCCCTGAAGCTTTCTTT
CDR3aa: CASSVVTGSPEAFF

d_gene: TRBD1
abundance: .
v_gene: TRBV14
j_gene: TRBJ1-6
CDR3nt: TGTGCCAGCAGCCAACGACAGGGAATCCCTCTTGGTAATTCACCCCTCCACTTT
CDR3aa: CASSQRQGIPLGNSPLHF

d_gene: .
abundance: .
v_gene: TRBV10-3
j_gene: TRBJ2-3
CDR3nt: TGTGCCATCAGTGACCGGGATACGCAGTATTTT
CDR3aa: CAISDRDTQYF

d_gene: .
abundance: .
v_gene: TRBV6-1
j_gene: TRBJ2-7
CDR3nt: TGTGCCAGCGTCGACTACCTCTACGAGCAGTACTTC
CDR3aa: CASVDYLYEQYF

d_gene: .
abundance: .
v_gene: TRBV27
j_gene: TRBJ2-2
CDR3nt: TGTGCCAGCGGTCTACGCGGCTCCGGGGAGCTGTTTTTT
CDR3aa: CASGLRGSGELFF

d_gene: .
abundance: .
v_gene: TRBV27
j_gene: TRBJ2-7
CDR3nt: TGTGCCAGCAGCAGCTCCTACGAGCAGTACTTC
CDR3aa: CASSSSYEQYF

d_gene: TRBD2
abundance: .
v_gene: TRBV11-2
j_gene: TRBJ2-3
CDR3nt: TGTGCCAGCAGCTTAGGGACTAGCGGCACAGATACGCAGTATTTT
CDR3aa: CASSLGTSGTDTQYF

d_gene: .
abundance: .
v_gene: TRBV11-3
j_gene: TRBJ1-1
CDR3nt: TGTGCCAGCAGCTCCATGAACACTGAAGCTTTCTTT
CDR3aa: CASSSMNTEAFF

d_gene: .
abundance: once
v_gene: TRBV27
j_gene: TRBJ1-3
CDR3nt: TGTGCCAGCAGTTCGTACTCTGGAAACACCATATATTTT
CDR3aa: CASSSYSGNTIYF

d_gene: .
abundance: .
v_gene: TRBV20-1
j_gene: TRBJ1-1
CDR3nt: TGCAGTGCTGGGACTAACACTGAAGCTTTCTTT
CDR3aa: CSAGTNTEAFF

d_gene: .
abundance: .
v_gene: TRBV6-6
j_gene: TRBJ1-1
CDR3nt: TGTGCCAGCCCCCGAGTATTCGGAGGGATGAACACTGAAGCTTTCTTT
CDR3aa: CASPRVFGGMNTEAFF

d_gene: .
abundance: once
v_gene: TRBV15
j_gene: TRBJ1-2
CDR3nt: TGTGCCACCAGCAGAGGCGAAGGGAGCTATGGCTACACCTTC
CDR3aa: CATSRGEGSYGYTF